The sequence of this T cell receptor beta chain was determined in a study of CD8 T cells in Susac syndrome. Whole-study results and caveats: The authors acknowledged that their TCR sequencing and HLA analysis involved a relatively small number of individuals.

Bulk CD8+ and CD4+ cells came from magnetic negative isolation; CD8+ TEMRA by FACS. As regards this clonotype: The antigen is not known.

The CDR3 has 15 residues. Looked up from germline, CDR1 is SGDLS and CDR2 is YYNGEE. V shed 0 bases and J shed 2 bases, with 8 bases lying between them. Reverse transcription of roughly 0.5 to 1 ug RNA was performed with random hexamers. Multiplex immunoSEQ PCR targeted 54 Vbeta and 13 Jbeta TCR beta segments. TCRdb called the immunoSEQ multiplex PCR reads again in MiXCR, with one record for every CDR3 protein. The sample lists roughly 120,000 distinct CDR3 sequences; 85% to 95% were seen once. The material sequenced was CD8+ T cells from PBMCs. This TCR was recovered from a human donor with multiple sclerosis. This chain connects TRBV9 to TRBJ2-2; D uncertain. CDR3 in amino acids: CASSVGSSNTGELFF. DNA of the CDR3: TGTGCCAGCAGCGTAGGTTCCAGTAACACCGGGGAGCTGTTTTTT. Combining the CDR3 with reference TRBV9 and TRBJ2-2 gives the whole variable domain DSGVTQTPKHLITATGQRVTLRCSPRSGDLSVYWYQQSLDQGLQFLIQYYNGEERAKGNILERFSAQQFPDLHSELNLSSLELGDSALYFCASSVGSSNTGELFFGEGSRLTVL.